The T cell receptor (beta chain) under discussion was sequenced for a study of shared T cell receptors in the human thymus. Data came from immunoSEQ multiplex PCR; TCRdb stores just in-frame clones and leaves some out. Of more than 550,000 clones in the sample, 75% to 90% are singletons; the top ten hold roughly 0.01%. This same sample was also part of a study on human thymus T cells. Turning to that study: Infants served as donors; they were healthy and Finnish and were having corrective surgery for congenital heart defects. Obtained as resections during corrective heart surgery, the thymus tissue was then studied. Seemingly biased V and J gene usage marked thymic and blood repertoires. Reports from related research described highly overlapping thymic repertoires among unrelated individuals.

The receptor's source is a girl under three years old with a congenital heart defect. The sequencing sample was made of thymocytes.

The CDR3 reads CASSLSRAGPTINSPLHF. DNA of the CDR3: TGTGCCAGCAGCTTATCCCGAGCAGGGCCCACAATTAATTCACCCCTCCACTTT. The rearrangement links TRBV7-2 to TRBJ1-6; perhaps TRBD1 as D (5 bases). The germline V gene encodes CDR1 SGHTA and CDR2 FQGNSA. Trimming took off 2 bases at V and 6 bases at J, with 20 bases between the two ends. CDR3 length equals 18 residues.